This is a list of T cell receptor beta chains from one sample in a study of T-cell reconstitution after alpha-beta-depleted transplantation in children. Via MiXCR, TCRdb re-called the PCR reads, giving one row per CDR3 protein. There are about 400,000 distinct CDR3 sequences in the sample; roughly 16% occur only once, and 29% lies in the top ten. The sequencing used PBMCs, mostly from graft donor cells, collected 360 days after TCRalphabeta/CD19-depleted stem cell transplant. These receptors all come from a boy younger than two who had a stem cell transplant for Wiskott-Aldrich syndrome, so the T cells may come from the graft donor. The CDR3 runs from the conserved cysteine through the conserved F or W. Each record gives: CDR3 protein, CDR3 DNA, D gene, V gene, J gene, clone size. The D gene is left open where the match is weak. Expanded clones are given a class, and other clones once, few, many or no size at all.

CASSLSGSNNEQFF	TGTGCCAGCAGCTTATCCGGGAGCAACAATGAGCAGTTCTTC	.	TRBV11-3	TRBJ2-1	few
CSARNPIGQHGTNYNEQFF	TGCAGTGCTAGGAATCCGATAGGTCAGCACGGGACCAACTACAATGAGCAGTTCTTC	.	TRBV20-1	TRBJ2-1	.
CSALRGTGTGELFF	TGCAGCGCCCTGCGTGGGACAGGAACCGGGGAGCTGTTTTTT	TRBD1	TRBV29-1	TRBJ2-2	.
CASSLARTGRENTEAFF	TGTGCCAGCAGTTTAGCTCGGACAGGGAGGGAGAACACTGAAGCTTTCTTT	TRBD1	TRBV12-3/TRBV12-4	TRBJ1-1	few
CASSLGNIQYF	TGTGCCAGCAGCTTAGGGAACATTCAGTACTTC	.	TRBV12-3/TRBV12-4	TRBJ2-4	many
CASSLGGRRTDTQYF	TGCGCCAGCAGCTTAGGAGGGAGAAGGACAGATACGCAGTATTTT	.	TRBV5-1	TRBJ2-3	.
CASSPRSPKGGTEAFF	TGTGCCAGCAGTCCCCGGTCCCCAAAGGGCGGCACTGAAGCTTTCTTT	.	TRBV12-3/TRBV12-4	TRBJ1-1	.
CASSAIGQNTQYF	TGTGCCAGCAGCGCGATCGGACAGAATACGCAGTATTTT	.	TRBV7-9	TRBJ2-3	few
CASSSPGLNTGELFF	TGTGCCAGCAGCTCCCCGGGACTCAACACCGGGGAGCTGTTTTTT	.	TRBV7-2	TRBJ2-2	few
CATSDNSGSGANYNEQFF	TGTGCCACCAGTGATAATAGCGGGTCAGGGGCGAATTACAATGAGCAGTTCTTC	.	TRBV24-1	TRBJ2-1	few
CSVERTGNEQFF	TGCAGCGTTGAGAGAACAGGGAATGAGCAGTTCTTC	.	TRBV29-1	TRBJ2-1	many
CASSLVSGGVSSYNEQFF	TGTGCCAGCAGCTTAGTTAGCGGGGGTGTGAGCTCCTACAATGAGCAGTTCTTC	TRBD2	TRBV11-1	TRBJ2-1	few
CASSAPGQVYRYENIQYF	TGTGCCAGCAGTGCCCCGGGACAGGTATATCGGTATGAGAACATTCAGTACTTC	TRBD1	TRBV28	TRBJ2-4	.
CASSPTGGSSYEQYF	TGTGCCAGCAGCCCGACAGGGGGCAGCTCCTACGAGCAGTACTTC	TRBD1	TRBV7-2	TRBJ2-7	.
CASSFVLGPSSYNEQFF	TGTGCCAGCAGCTTCGTCCTGGGACCTAGCTCCTACAATGAGCAGTTCTTC	.	TRBV7-8	TRBJ2-1	many
CASSRGTSGEADTQYF	TGTGCCAGCAGCCGTGGGACTAGCGGGGAGGCAGATACGCAGTATTTT	TRBD2	TRBV7-9	TRBJ2-3	.
CASSLDRGADTQYF	TGTGCCAGCAGTTTGGATAGGGGCGCAGATACGCAGTATTTT	.	TRBV12-3/TRBV12-4	TRBJ2-3	few
CASSLTLDRIYEQYF	TGTGCCAGCAGTTTGACCCTCGACAGGATCTACGAGCAGTACTTC	.	TRBV12-3/TRBV12-4	TRBJ2-7	few
CASSSDGVDEQYF	TGCGCCAGCAGTTCGGACGGAGTCGACGAGCAGTACTTC	.	TRBV5-1	TRBJ2-7	.
CASSLAIAGTSSYNEQFF	TGCGCCAGCAGCTTGGCCATAGCGGGCACAAGCTCCTACAATGAGCAGTTCTTC	TRBD2	TRBV5-1	TRBJ2-1	.
CASSLVGQYGYTF	TGCGCCAGCAGCTTGGTAGGACAGTATGGCTACACCTTC	.	TRBV5-1	TRBJ1-2	few
CASSNERRDPSTDTQYF	TGTGCCAGCAGCAACGAGCGAAGAGACCCCTCCACAGATACGCAGTATTTT	.	TRBV21-1	TRBJ2-3	few
CASSPSPVYGYTF	TGTGCCAGCAGTCCCTCTCCCGTCTATGGCTACACCTTC	.	TRBV28	TRBJ1-2	many
CASSLSPGQAYEQYF	TGTGCCAGCAGTTTAAGTCCGGGACAGGCCTACGAGCAGTACTTC	TRBD1	TRBV12-3/TRBV12-4	TRBJ2-7	.
CASSVRIGEETYNEQFF	TGCGCCAGCAGCGTCCGTATAGGGGAGGAAACCTACAATGAGCAGTTCTTC	.	TRBV5-1	TRBJ2-1	.
CASSPRTGRGTDTQYF	TGTGCCAGCAGCCCCCGGACAGGGCGGGGAACAGATACGCAGTATTTT	TRBD1	TRBV7-9	TRBJ2-3	.
CASSGRTSGRQETQYF	TGTGCCAGCAGTGGGCGGACTAGCGGGAGACAAGAGACCCAGTACTTC	TRBD2	TRBV12-3/TRBV12-4	TRBJ2-5	.
CASSQAGRLAPYNEQFF	TGCGCCAGCAGCCAAGCCGGAAGACTAGCGCCTTACAATGAGCAGTTCTTC	TRBD2	TRBV4-3	TRBJ2-1	few
CASSPLGGGNEQFF	TGCGCCAGCAGCCCCCTCGGAGGGGGCAATGAGCAGTTCTTC	.	TRBV5-1	TRBJ2-1	many
CASSSDLRDTQYF	TGTGCCAGCAGTTCGGACCTCAGGGATACGCAGTATTTT	.	TRBV6-6	TRBJ2-3	.
CASSYISGRGLETQYF	TGTGCCAGCAGTTACATTAGCGGGAGGGGCCTTGAGACCCAGTACTTC	TRBD2	TRBV6-5	TRBJ2-5	.
CASRGQGVSYEQYF	TGCGCCAGCAGGGGACAGGGGGTTTCCTACGAGCAGTACTTC	TRBD1	TRBV10-2	TRBJ2-7	many
CASSRDRSRELFF	TGTGCCAGCAGCCGAGACAGAAGTAGGGAGCTGTTTTTT	.	TRBV7-9	TRBJ2-2	.
CASSLDLPGETQYF	TGTGCCAGCAGTTTAGACCTACCCGGGGAGACCCAGTACTTC	.	TRBV28	TRBJ2-5	few